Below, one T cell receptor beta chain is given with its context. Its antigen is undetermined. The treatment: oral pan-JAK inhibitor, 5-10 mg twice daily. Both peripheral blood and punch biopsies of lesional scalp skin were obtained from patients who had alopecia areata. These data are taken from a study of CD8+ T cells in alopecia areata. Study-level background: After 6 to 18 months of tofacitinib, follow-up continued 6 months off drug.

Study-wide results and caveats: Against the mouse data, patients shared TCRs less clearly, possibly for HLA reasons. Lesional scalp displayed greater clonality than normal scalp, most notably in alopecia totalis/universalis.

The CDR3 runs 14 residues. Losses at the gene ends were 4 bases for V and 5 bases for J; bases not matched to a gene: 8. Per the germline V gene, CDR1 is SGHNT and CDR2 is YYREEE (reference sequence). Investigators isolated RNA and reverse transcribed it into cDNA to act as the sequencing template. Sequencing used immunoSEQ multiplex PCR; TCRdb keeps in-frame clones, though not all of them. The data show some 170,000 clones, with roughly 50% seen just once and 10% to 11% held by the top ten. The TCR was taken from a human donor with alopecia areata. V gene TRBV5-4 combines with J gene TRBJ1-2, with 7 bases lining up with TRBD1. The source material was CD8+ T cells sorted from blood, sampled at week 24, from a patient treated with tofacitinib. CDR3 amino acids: CASSGGDRVYGYTF. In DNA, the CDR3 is TGTGCCAGCAGCGGGGGAGACAGGGTATATGGCTACACCTTC. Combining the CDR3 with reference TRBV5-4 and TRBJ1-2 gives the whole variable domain ETGVTQSPTHLIKTRGQQVTLRCSSQSGHNTVSWYQQALGQGPQFIFQYYREEENGRGNFPPRFSGLQFPNYSSELNVNALELDDSALYLCASSGGDRVYGYTFGSGTRLTVV.